The 29 T cell receptor beta chains given below trace back to one sample, sequenced in a study of blood T cell repertoires in COVID-19. This table comes from immunoSEQ multiplex PCR, and its TCRdb copy is limited to in-frame clones, with some not included. Of roughly 340,000 clones listed, 80% to 90% are singletons. Source material: PBMCs or T cells enriched from blood (not recorded which). All receptors derive from a man between 18 and 35 years old who had recovered from COVID-19.

The CDR3 region has the DNA TGTGCCACCAGTGCAGACTCGCACCCGCAAGAGACCCAGTACTTC. Translation gives CATSADSHPQETQYF. The chain uses TRBV24-1 and TRBJ2-5, with unresolved D. The germline gives CDR1 KGHDR, CDR2 SFDVKD. CDR3 length equals 15 residues. V lost 5 bases and J lost 2, with 14 bases in between.

This chain connects TRBV11-2 to TRBJ2-3; 7 positions agree with TRBD1. The germline V gene encodes CDR1 SGHAT and CDR2 FQNNGV. The CDR3 runs 15 residues. V dropped 1 base and J dropped 1; count of bases not matched to a gene: 2. The CDR3 DNA is TGTGCCAGCAGCTTAGTAACAGGGGGCACAGATACGCAGTATTTT. Its translation is CASSLVTGGTDTQYF.

The chain carries TRBV7-6 and TRBJ2-1; 9 bases agree with TRBD2. V gave up 5 bases and J gave up 5 bases; unmatched junction bases: 10. This CDR3 has 16 residues. Germline loops: CDR1 SGHVS, CDR2 FNYEAQ. The CDR3 reads CASSALLAGRDNEQFF. The DNA for the CDR3 is TGTGCCAGCAGCGCCTTGCTAGCGGGAAGGGACAATGAGCAGTTCTTC.

Comment on this clone: The junction and the germline gene differ at one end; a read error may be behind it. The chain recombines TRBV9 with TRBJ1-6; D gene uncertain. CDR1 and CDR2 (germline): SGDLS, YYNGEE. The CDR3 is 13 residues long. The CDR3 protein is CASSVGEQAALYF. CDR3 sequence (DNA): TGTGCCAGCAGCGTAGGAGAGCAGGCCGCCCTTTACTTT.

The gene calls are TRBV19 and TRBJ2-5; 7 bases fit TRBD2. Germline lookup yields CDR1 LNHDA and CDR2 SQIVND (reference sequence). The CDR3 consists of 15 residues. The V gene end was trimmed by 3 bases and the J gene end by 5 bases; junction bases not matched to a gene: 9. CDR3 DNA sequence: TGTGCCAGTAGTATCGCAGCGGGAAGCGGGGAGACCCAGTACTTC. This codes for CASSIAAGSGETQYF.

The V and J genes are TRBV5-8 and TRBJ2-3, with D perhaps TRBD2 (6 bases). CDR1 SGHTS and CDR2 YDEGEE come from the germline V gene. The CDR3 spans 14 residues. The ends were cut back, 3 bases at V and 6 bases at J, with 14 bases in the middle. The CDR3 here is CASSSGLRTDTQYF. CDR3 DNA sequence: TGTGCCAGCAGCTCTGGACTACGGACGGATACGCAGTATTTT.

This chain connects TRBV18 to TRBJ1-4; D is unresolved. Trimming took off 0 bases at V and 8 bases at J, with 7 bases between the two ends. CDR3 length: 13 residues. Germline V gene data show CDR1 as KGHSH and CDR2 as LQKENI. The CDR3 loop is CASSPPPREKLFF. The CDR3 DNA sequence: TGTGCCAGCTCACCACCGCCTCGGGAAAAACTGTTTTTT.

V is TRBV9 and J is TRBJ2-7, with TRBD2 matching 12 bases. After removal of 2 bases from V and 9 bases from J, the junction contained 9 bases not matched to a gene. The CDR3 runs 15 residues. Looked up from germline, CDR1 is SGDLS and CDR2 is YYNGEE. The CDR3 region is CASSVGLAGPLGQYF. DNA of the CDR3: TGTGCCAGCAGCGTCGGACTAGCGGGGCCCCTTGGGCAGTACTTC.

V and J are TRBV12-5 and TRBJ2-3; possibly TRBD1 for D (6 bases). The V and J ends lost 5 bases and 2 bases respectively, with 20 bases between them. Germline CDR1 LGHNT, CDR2 FRNRAP. The CDR3 runs to 17 residues. In DNA form, the CDR3 reads TGTGCTAGTGGTCCGCAGACAGGTTCTAGAGCCACAGATACGCAGTATTTT. This translates into CASGPQTGSRATDTQYF. The full variable domain, with the rest looked up from reference TRBV12-5 and TRBJ2-3, is DARVTQTPRHKVTEMGQEVTMRCQPILGHNTVFWYRQTMMQGLELLAYFRNRAPLDDSGMPKDRFSAEMPDATLATLKIQPSEPRDSAVYFCASGPQTGSRATDTQYFGPGTRLTVL.

The V and J genes are TRBV18 and TRBJ2-1, with TRBD1 as a possible D gene (5 bases). The V and J ends lost 3 bases and 8 bases respectively, with 11 bases between them. Germline V lookup: CDR1 KGHSH, CDR2 LQKENI. This CDR3 contains 13 residues. The chain's CDR3 is CASSPYRTDEQFF. CDR3 in DNA: TGTGCCAGCTCACCGTACAGGACCGATGAGCAGTTCTTC.

This rearrangement joins TRBV6-5 to TRBJ1-2; 9 nucleotides match TRBD1. The V gene's germline CDR1 is MNHEY and CDR2 SVGAGI. The CDR3 spans 15 residues. The CDR3 is CATSGTGTSAGGYTF. The CDR3 nucleotides read TGTGCGACTTCCGGGACAGGGACTTCTGCGGGTGGCTACACCTTC.

The rearrangement uses TRBV6-5 and TRBJ1-1; 8 nucleotides align to TRBD1. The junction had 6 bases not matched to a gene; V was cut back by 8 bases and J by 1 base. Germline values: CDR1 MNHEY, CDR2 SVGAGI. CDR3 length equals 14 residues. CDR3 region: CASLRDRRNTEAFF. The DNA of the CDR3 is TGTGCCAGCCTACGGGACAGGAGGAACACTGAAGCTTTCTTT.

The rearrangement links TRBV15 to TRBJ1-2, with a possible D match to TRBD1 (6 bases). This CDR3 spans 14 amino acids. Germline V lookup: CDR1 LNHNV, CDR2 YYDKDF (reference sequence). The V end lost 0 bases, the J end lost 4 bases, and 9 bases lay between the germline ends. The CDR3 protein is CATSREGAGYGYTF. The DNA of the CDR3 is TGTGCCACCAGCAGAGAGGGGGCTGGCTATGGCTACACCTTC.

This clone was found once. CDR3 region: CASSLLAPSETEAFF. CDR3 nucleotide sequence: TGCGCCAGCAGCTTGTTGGCCCCGTCGGAGACTGAAGCTTTCTTT. This chain connects TRBV5-1 to TRBJ1-1; D unclear. V was cut by 1 base and J by 5 bases, with 15 bases left in between. In germline, CDR1 is SGHRS, CDR2 YFSETQ. The CDR3 runs 15 residues. Full variable domain (remainder filled in from reference TRBV5-1 and TRBJ1-1): KAGVTQTPRYLIKTRGQQVTLSCSPISGHRSVSWYQQTPGQGLQFLFEYFSETQRNKGNFPGRFSGRQFSNSRSEMNVSTLELGDSALYLCASSLLAPSETEAFFGQGTRLTVV.

The chain couples TRBV9 to TRBJ1-5, with 9 bases that match TRBD1. Trimming at V came to 3 bases and at J to 4 bases, leaving 5 bases not matched to a gene. The CDR3 spans 15 residues. Germline assignment: CDR1 SGDLS and CDR2 YYNGEE. CDR3 protein: CASSGTGAENQPQHF. CDR3 bases: TGTGCCAGCAGCGGGACAGGGGCCGAGAATCAGCCCCAGCATTTT. Variable domain in full (rest from reference TRBV9 and TRBJ1-5): DSGVTQTPKHLITATGQRVTLRCSPRSGDLSVYWYQQSLDQGLQFLIQYYNGEERAKGNILERFSAQQFPDLHSELNLSSLELGDSALYFCASSGTGAENQPQHFGDGTRLSIL.

The chain joins TRBV2 to TRBJ2-1; D is perhaps TRBD2 (6 bases). The V and J ends lost 7 bases and 5 bases respectively, with 15 bases between them. This CDR3 comprises 14 residues. Germline CDR1 reads SNHLY; CDR2 reads FYNNEI. CDR3 DNA: TGTGCCAGCACGGGTTCGGGGAGGAACAATGAGCAGTTCTTC. It encodes CASTGSGRNNEQFF.

To note about this clone: Its ends do not fully match the called genes, so a read error is possible. CDR3 coding DNA: TGCAGCGTTGACCTCCCGGGACAGTCCTTC. This gives the protein CSVDLPGQSF. This rearrangement joins TRBV29-1 to TRBJ1-2; 7 bases align to TRBD1. Germline loops: CDR1 SQVTM, CDR2 ANQGSEA. The CDR3 is 10 amino acids.

The V call is TRBV10-1, the J call TRBJ2-7; perhaps TRBD2 as D (5 bases). The germline V gene has CDR1 WNHNN and CDR2 SYGVQD (reference sequence). V gave up 10 bases and J gave up 5 bases, with 18 bases separating them. The CDR3 loop spans 13 amino acids. The DNA for the CDR3 is TGCGCCATGGTAGTGGCTTTGGGAGACGAGCAGTACTTC. The encoded protein is CAMVVALGDEQYF.

Details on this clone: Additional DNA sequences in this sample encode the identical CDR3. The rearrangement uses TRBV18 and TRBJ2-7; D gene ambiguous. This CDR3 is built from 14 residues. From germline, CDR1 is KGHSH and CDR2 LQKENI. V lost 0 bases to trimming and J lost 1 base, with 7 bases between them. In nucleotides, the CDR3 is TGTGCCAGCTCACCACCAACGGTGTCCTACGAGCAGTACTTC. Residues: CASSPPTVSYEQYF.

This sequence joins TRBV18 and TRBJ1-1; tentative D call: TRBD1 (5 bases). The CDR3 is 14 residues long. V was clipped by 1 base and J by 1 base, with 7 bases between them. In germline, CDR1 is KGHSH, CDR2 LQKENI. The CDR3 DNA follows: TGTGCCAGCTCACCACAGACAGCGAACACTGAAGCTTTCTTT. Translated: CASSPQTANTEAFF.

The sample holds one count of this clone. The V gene is TRBV2, the J gene TRBJ2-5; 12 positions agree with TRBD2. The CDR3 covers 19 residues. The V and J ends lost 6 bases and 4 bases, in that order; junction bases with no gene match: 18. CDR1 is SNHLY and CDR2 is FYNNEI in the germline V gene. The CDR3: CASRRTRSSGGAAVETQYF. In DNA form, the CDR3 reads TGTGCCAGCAGACGCACCCGATCTAGCGGGGGGGCTGCGGTAGAGACCCAGTACTTC.

V is TRBV3-1 (or the pseudogene TRBV3-2) and J is TRBJ2-2; weak D call: TRBD2 (6 bases). The germline V and J ends were trimmed by 4 bases and 5 bases, with 8 bases remaining between them. Looked up from germline, CDR1 is LGHDT and CDR2 is YNNKEL (reference sequence). The CDR3 is 13 amino acids. CDR3 DNA: TGTGCCAGCAGCCTGGGGGGAACCGGGGAGCTGTTTTTT. Its protein is CASSLGGTGELFF.

The J gene is TRBJ1-2, the V gene TRBV27, with 8 bases lining up with TRBD1. The CDR3 spans 16 residues. Germline CDR1 is MNHEY and CDR2 is SMNVEV (reference sequence). The V and J ends lost 4 bases and 4 bases, in that order; junction bases with no gene match: 11. CDR3 coding DNA: TGTGCCAGCAGTTCCAACGGACAGGGCCCCCTCTATGGCTACACCTTC. Translated: CASSSNGQGPLYGYTF.

The chain is built from TRBV7-3 and TRBJ1-1, with 7 nucleotides matching TRBD1. CDR1 and CDR2 (germline): SGHTA, FQGTGA. Losses at the gene ends were 4 bases for V and 0 bases for J; bases not matched to a gene: 11. CDR3 size: 17 residues. The CDR3 nucleotides are TGTGCCAGCAGCTCCCATCCGCTAACAGGGGTGAACACTGAAGCTTTCTTT. Translating gives CASSSHPLTGVNTEAFF.

The chain combines TRBV7-9 with TRBJ1-2, with D possibly TRBD1 on 5 matching bases. Trimming left V 1 base short and J 8 bases short, with 11 bases between. The germline CDR1 and CDR2 sequences are SEHNR and FQNEAQ (reference sequence). This CDR3 region has 13 residues. The CDR3 region has the DNA TGTGCCAGCAGCTTAGGGGCAGGGAACGGCTACACCTTC. Its protein is CASSLGAGNGYTF. Based on the CDR3 plus reference TRBV7-9 and TRBJ1-2, the full variable domain is DTGVSQNPRHKITKRGQNVTFRCDPISEHNRLYWYRQTLGQGPEFLTYFQNEAQLEKSRLLSDRFSAERPKGSFSTLEIQRTEQGDSAMYLCASSLGAGNGYTFGSGTRLTVV.

The chain joins TRBV7-3 to TRBJ2-3; 9 bases map to TRBD2. CDR1 and CDR2 (germline): SGHTA, FQGTGA. The ends lost 3 bases at V and 0 bases at J; junction bases unmatched: 1. The CDR3 spans 15 residues. CDR3 DNA sequence: TGTGCCAGCAGCTTTAGCGGGAGCAGCACAGATACGCAGTATTTT. This gives the protein CASSFSGSSTDTQYF. Full variable domain (rest looked up from reference TRBV7-3 and TRBJ2-3): GAGVSQTPSNKVTEKGKYVELRCDPISGHTALYWYRQSLGQGPEFLIYFQGTGAADDSGLPNDRFFAVRPEGSVSTLKIQRTERGDSAVYLCASSFSGSSTDTQYFGPGTRLTVL.

This chain's CDR3 is CASSYRGQNTEAFF. DNA for the CDR3: TGTGCCAGCAGCTACAGGGGGCAGAACACTGAAGCTTTCTTT. The J gene is TRBJ1-1, the V gene TRBV7-2, with 9 bases aligning to TRBD1. The J segment lost 1 base and the V segment lost 4 bases, leaving 1 base of the junction unmatched. Germline-derived CDR1 and CDR2 are SGHTA and FQGNSA. CDR3 length: 14 residues.

The chain is built from TRBV18 and TRBJ2-3, with TRBD2 as a possible D gene (6 bases). This CDR3 contains 15 residues. V was trimmed by 6 bases and J by 0 bases, leaving 13 bases between them. Germline CDR1 and CDR2: KGHSH and LQKENI. CDR3 nucleotides: TGTGCCAGCTCGCGCGTAGCGGAAAGCACAGATACGCAGTATTTT. Protein product: CASSRVAESTDTQYF.

V usage is TRBV9 and J usage is TRBJ1-2; 12 bases map to TRBD1. The CDR3 sequence is 16 residues long. Germline V lookup: CDR1 SGDLS, CDR2 YYNGEE. Germline trimming cut 1 base from V and 8 bases from J; bases unmatched to any gene: 9. The CDR3 DNA reads TGTGCCAGCAGCGTAAGCCGGGACAGGGGGCTTTGGGGCTACACCTTC. It codes for CASSVSRDRGLWGYTF. Drawing the rest from reference TRBV9 and TRBJ1-2, the complete variable domain is DSGVTQTPKHLITATGQRVTLRCSPRSGDLSVYWYQQSLDQGLQFLIQYYNGEERAKGNILERFSAQQFPDLHSELNLSSLELGDSALYFCASSVSRDRGLWGYTFGSGTRLTVV.